The rows below give T cell receptor beta chains drawn from one sample of a study of Ad26.COV2.S vaccination and SARS-CoV-2 variants. TCRdb keeps only in-frame clones here, not all; method: immunoSEQ multiplex PCR. The table records some 190,000 clones, roughly 87% of them present only once. The sequences come from peripheral blood, collected after recovery from COVID-19. The source of these receptors is a human donor who had recovered from COVID-19. Both conserved end residues are part of each CDR3. D genes are given only for firm matches. Clone size is shown for a subset of rows, as once, few, many or a class of expanded clone.

CASSQGGGKKNEQFF	TGCGCCAGCAGCCAAGGAGGGGGGAAAAAGAATGAGCAGTTCTTC	TRBV4-1	TRBJ2-1	NA	NA
CASSPGPAYEQYF	TGTGCCAGCAGCCCGGGCCCGGCCTACGAGCAGTACTTC	TRBV7-3	TRBJ2-7	NA	NA
CASSFVGPASQPQHF	TGTGCCAGCAGTTTTGTGGGGCCGGCTAGTCAGCCCCAGCATTTT	TRBV27	TRBJ1-5	NA	NA
CASSLTSPQRGFYNEQFF	TGTGCCAGCAGCTTAACGTCCCCCCAGCGGGGCTTCTACAATGAGCAGTTCTTC	TRBV7-3	TRBJ2-1	NA	TRBD2
CASNLLTGELFF	TGTGCCAGCAACCTACTCACCGGGGAGCTGTTTTTT	TRBV7-9	TRBJ2-2	NA	NA
CASSQEVQGNIQYF	TGCGCCAGCAGCCAAGAGGTTCAAGGGAACATTCAGTACTTC	TRBV4-1	TRBJ2-4	NA	NA
CASSPQTGVDYGYTF	TGTGCCAGCAGCCCACAGACAGGGGTCGACTATGGCTACACCTTC	TRBV5-4	TRBJ1-2	NA	TRBD1
CASSRASTDTQYF	TGTGCCAGCTCACGGGCTAGCACAGATACGCAGTATTTT	TRBV18	TRBJ2-3	NA	NA
CASSLGGPNTGELFF	TGTGCCAGCAGCTTAGGGGGACCGAACACCGGGGAGCTGTTTTTT	TRBV11-2	TRBJ2-2	NA	NA
CASSSGRPNSPLHF	TGCGCCAGCAGCTCGGGACGTCCGAATTCACCCCTCCACTTT	TRBV5-1	TRBJ1-6	NA	NA
CASSWTSGGANTGELFF	TGTGCCAGCAGCTGGACTAGCGGGGGAGCGAACACCGGGGAGCTGTTTTTT	TRBV5-8	TRBJ2-2	once	TRBD2
CASSLQRAGNQPQHF	TGTGCCAGCAGTTTGCAGAGGGCCGGTAATCAGCCCCAGCATTTT	TRBV28	TRBJ1-5	NA	NA
CASSWGLDGTQYF	TGTGCCAGCAGCTGGGGACTGGATGGAACCCAGTACTTC	TRBV5-6	TRBJ2-5	NA	NA
CASSWNEAETQYF	TGTGCCAGCAGTTGGAACGAGGCCGAGACCCAGTACTTC	TRBV12-3/TRBV12-4	TRBJ2-5	NA	NA
CASSLEGWDTEAFF	TGCGCCAGCAGCTTGGAGGGGTGGGACACTGAAGCTTTCTTT	TRBV5-1	TRBJ1-1	NA	NA
CASSQGRGVWTDTQYF	TGCGCCAGCAGCCAAGGGCGAGGGGTTTGGACAGATACGCAGTATTTT	TRBV4-1	TRBJ2-3	NA	NA
CASSLAGALDTQYF	TGTGCCAGCAGCTTGGCGGGGGCGCTGGATACGCAGTATTTT	TRBV5-8	TRBJ2-3	few	NA
CASSLGRMTGNTIYF	TGTGCCAGCAGCTTAGGACGGATGACTGGAAACACCATATATTTT	TRBV7-9	TRBJ1-3	once	NA
CASSKPGQGNEKLFF	TGTGCCAGCAGTAAACCGGGACAGGGGAATGAAAAACTGTTTTTT	TRBV6-5	TRBJ1-4	NA	TRBD1
CASSPTSGGYEQYF	TGTGCCAGCAGCCCCACTAGCGGCGGCTACGAGCAGTACTTC	TRBV5-4	TRBJ2-7	NA	TRBD2
CASSVGREKTSYEQYF	TGTGCCAGCAGCGTAGGAAGGGAAAAAACCTCCTACGAGCAGTACTTC	TRBV9	TRBJ2-7	NA	NA
CASSLEGGGTEAFF	TGTGCCAGCAGCTTAGAGGGGGGAGGGACTGAAGCTTTCTTT	TRBV7-9	TRBJ1-1	NA	NA
CATSTPGTAETQYF	TGTGCCACCAGCACTCCCGGGACAGCGGAGACCCAGTACTTC	TRBV15	TRBJ2-5	NA	TRBD1
CASSQDGLGNTEAFF	TGCGCCAGCAGCCAAGATGGCTTGGGGAACACTGAAGCTTTCTTT	TRBV4-1	TRBJ1-1	NA	NA
CASSSRGTGNYGYTF	TGTGCCAGCAGCTCGAGGGGGACAGGGAACTATGGCTACACCTTC	TRBV5-5	TRBJ1-2	NA	TRBD1
CASSLVFFTSGSTDTQYF	TGCGCCAGCAGCTTGGTCTTCTTCACTAGCGGGAGCACAGATACGCAGTATTTT	TRBV5-1	TRBJ2-3	NA	TRBD2
CASSGGTAYGYTF	TGTGCCAGCAGTGGTGGAACCGCTTATGGCTACACCTTC	TRBV27	TRBJ1-2	NA	NA
CASSGVQVNYGYTF	TGTGCCAGCAGTGGGGTCCAGGTAAACTATGGCTACACCTTC	TRBV2	TRBJ1-2	NA	NA
CASSLFRDRGQMNTEAFF	TGTGCCAGCAGCTTATTTCGGGACAGGGGGCAGATGAACACTGAAGCTTTCTTT	TRBV5-6	TRBJ1-1	NA	TRBD1
CASSEVTSGSFYNEQFF	TGTGCCAGCAGTGAAGTGACTAGCGGGAGCTTCTACAATGAGCAGTTCTTC	TRBV6-4	TRBJ2-1	once	TRBD2
CASSYRDRGAGELFF	TGTGCCAGCAGTTACCGGGACAGGGGTGCCGGGGAGCTGTTTTTT	TRBV6-5	TRBJ2-2	once	TRBD1
CASSVIRDTEAFF	TGTGCCAGCTCAGTCATTAGGGACACTGAAGCTTTCTTT	TRBV18	TRBJ1-1	NA	NA
CASSQEASRGQGPAFF	TGTGCCAGCAGCCAAGAGGCATCTAGAGGGCAGGGACCAGCTTTCTTT	TRBV4-2	TRBJ1-1	once	NA
CASSQGAQPQHF	TGTGCCAGCAGCCAGGGCGCTCAGCCCCAGCATTTT	TRBV14	TRBJ1-5	NA	NA
CASSERWGGQDTQYF	TGTGCCAGCAGTGAAAGGTGGGGGGGCCAAGATACGCAGTATTTT	TRBV2	TRBJ2-3	NA	NA
CASSLRTITEAFF	TGTGCCAGCAGTTTGCGGACTATCACTGAAGCTTTCTTT	TRBV28	TRBJ1-1	NA	NA
CASSPRVGEGSPLHF	TGTGCCAGCAGCCCCCGTGTAGGGGAAGGCTCACCCCTCCACTTT	TRBV7-2	TRBJ1-6	NA	NA
CASSPLNEKLFF	TGTGCCAGCAGCCCTTTGAATGAAAAACTGTTTTTT	TRBV7-9	TRBJ1-4	NA	NA
CASSFSAGSNSPLHF	TGTGCCAGCAGCTTTAGTGCAGGGAGTAATTCACCCCTCCACTTT	TRBV7-8	TRBJ1-6	NA	NA
CASSPIGGANYGYTF	TGTGCCAGCAGCCCGATCGGCGGGGCTAACTATGGCTACACCTTC	TRBV9	TRBJ1-2	NA	NA
CASSQAQFASGTGSYNEQFF	TGCGCCAGCAGCCAAGCACAGTTTGCTAGCGGGACCGGCTCCTACAATGAGCAGTTCTTC	TRBV4-1	TRBJ2-1	NA	TRBD2
CASSLSPGMNYEQYF	TGTGCCAGCAGTTTATCACCAGGAATGAACTACGAGCAGTACTTC	TRBV27	TRBJ2-7	NA	NA
CASSLEASGRNEQFF	TGTGCCAGCAGCTTAGAGGCTAGCGGGAGGAATGAGCAGTTCTTC	TRBV11-2	TRBJ2-1	NA	TRBD2
CASSPGAVGNQPQHF	TGTGCCAGCAGCCCCGGGGCCGTGGGCAATCAGCCCCAGCATTTT	TRBV28	TRBJ1-5	NA	NA
CASSRRDRGRGYGYTF	TGTGCCAGCAGCCGCCGGGACAGGGGGCGCGGGTATGGCTACACCTTC	TRBV7-2	TRBJ1-2	NA	TRBD1
CASSEEGDRVINEQFF	TGCGCCAGCAGTGAGGAGGGGGACAGGGTCATCAATGAGCAGTTCTTC	TRBV10-1	TRBJ2-1	once	TRBD1
CASSTSTSGDGTGELFF	TGCGCCAGCAGCACGTCGACTAGCGGGGATGGCACCGGGGAGCTGTTTTTT	TRBV5-1	TRBJ2-2	NA	TRBD2